This note documents a single T cell receptor (beta chain) sequence. The antigen remains unidentified. The data derive from a study of immune cell composition in non-small cell lung cancer. Frozen unsorted single-cell suspensions supplied the genomic DNA. Overall study results and limits: It was not proven that tumour-reactive clones equal dominant tumour-associated clones. Tumour TCR-beta clonality showed no significant link to smoking pack-years.

Trimming took 5 bases from V and 2 from J, leaving 5 bases between them. The CDR3 has 12 residues. Germline values: CDR1 SNHLY, CDR2 FYNNEI. Here immunoSEQ multiplex PCR was the method, and the copy in TCRdb shows in-frame clones only, minus some. The sample lists 4,500 to 6,500 clones, less than 75% seen once, with around a tenth in the top ten. The V and J genes are TRBV2 and TRBJ2-3; maybe TRBD2 (5 bases). The receptor comes from a human donor with non-small cell lung cancer. Specimen: lung tumor tissue. The CDR3 DNA reads as TGTGCCAGCAGTCGGGACACAGATACGCAGTATTTT. Translating gives CASSRDTDTQYF.